Presented here are 25 T cell receptor beta chains from one specimen sequenced in a study of CD8+CD57+ T cells in acquired aplastic anemia (dated by TCRdb to 2016 to 2018). Instrument on record: Illumina HiSeq 2000. Genomic DNA served as template for TCR beta VDJ combination and CDR3 sequence profiling. TCRdb cleaned the public reads at Q25 with fastp, built clones with MiXCR and kept in-frame beta chains. Each record represents a unique CDR3 protein, reported with the most common genes and DNA among its rows. The sample table records 450,000 to 550,000 distinct CDR3 sequences; approximately 33% of these occur just once. The top ten hold approximately 0.82% of the sample. Patients chosen for sequencing had shown expansion of CD8+CD57+ cells by flow cytometry. The specimen sequenced was sorted CD4+, CD8+, or CD8+CD57+ T cells (not recorded which) from PBMCs. Source of these receptors: a human donor with aplastic anemia.

This clonotype was picked up many times. V usage is TRBV10-2 and J usage is TRBJ2-7; D may correspond to TRBD1 or TRBD2 (5 bases each). Looked up from germline, CDR1 is WSHSY and CDR2 is SAAADI. The V gene lost 7 bases and the J gene lost 4 bases, with 14 bases spanning the gap. The CDR3 consists of 13 residues. The CDR3 is CASTTGPRYEQYF. The CDR3 DNA reads as TGCGCCAGCACCACGGGACCGCGTTACGAGCAGTACTTC.

Of note for this clonotype: Given a much more abundant clone one base away, this may be a read error. The V call is TRBV19, the J call TRBJ2-7, with no clear D. The CDR3 sequence is 14 residues long. Germline lookup yields CDR1 LNHDA and CDR2 SQIVND (reference sequence). The CDR3 nucleotides are TGTGTCAGTAGCCAACACCCTCTAGCCTACGAGCAGTACTTC. It codes for CVSSQHPLAYEQYF.

The chain's CDR3 is CASSPWASLYTF. CDR3 nucleotide sequence: TGTGCCAGCAGCCCATGGGCTTCCCTCTACACCTTC. The V gene is TRBV7-9, the J gene TRBJ1-2; D remains ambiguous. CDR3 length: 12 amino acids. CDR1 SEHNR and CDR2 FQNEAQ come from the germline V gene (reference sequence). Trimming cost V 5 bases and J 10 bases, with 14 bases left between them.

The chain is built from TRBV7-2 and TRBJ2-1, with D possibly called TRBD1 or TRBD2 (6 bases each). The CDR3 extends over 16 amino acids. Germline CDR1 reads SGHTA; CDR2 reads FQGNSA. The ends were cut back, 5 bases at V and 8 bases at J, with 22 bases in the middle. The CDR3 loop is CASSLPTGGAHDEQFF. For the CDR3, the DNA is TGTGCCAGCAGCCTACCGACAGGAGGGGCACACGATGAGCAGTTCTTC.

The V and J genes are TRBV20-1 and TRBJ1-1, with 9 bases that match TRBD1. The V gene's germline CDR1 is DFQATT and CDR2 SNEGSKA (reference sequence). The CDR3 consists of 15 residues. V gave up 7 bases and J gave up 5 bases; unmatched junction bases: 14. The CDR3 protein is CSVYRGRGGMTEAFF. The CDR3 DNA sequence: TGCAGTGTCTACAGGGGGCGGGGTGGTATGACTGAAGCTTTCTTT.

In regard to this clonotype: The junction differs from germline at one of its ends, possibly a read error. V usage is TRBV15 and J usage is TRBJ2-7; a possible D gene is TRBD1 (5 bases). Germline V gene data show CDR1 as LNHNV and CDR2 as YYDKDF (reference sequence). The CDR3 loop spans 13 amino acids. The CDR3 region has the DNA TGTGCCACCAGCAGAGATCAGGGCTACGGGCAGTACTTC. Translating it yields CATSRDQGYGQYF.

The V and J genes are TRBV30 and TRBJ1-2, with D possibly matching TRBD1 (5 bases). V was shortened by 5 bases and J by 2 bases, with 9 bases between the two germline ends. Germline V gene lookup returns CDR1 GTSNPN and CDR2 SVGIG (reference sequence). The CDR3 length is 12 residues. The CDR3 DNA reads as TGTGCCTGGGGGACTGAAAACTATGGCTACACCTTC. Its translation is CAWGTENYGYTF.

This clonotype was counted a single time. This sequence joins TRBV9 and TRBJ1-3; D possibly corresponds to TRBD1 (6 bases). The germline V gene has CDR1 SGDLS and CDR2 YYNGEE. The CDR3 spans 14 residues. The V and J ends lost 0 bases and 4 bases respectively, with 8 bases between them. In nucleotides, the CDR3 is TGTGCCAGCAGCGTAGAGAGGGGGGGAAACACCATATATTTT. Translation gives CASSVERGGNTIYF.

The rearrangement uses TRBV12-3 or TRBV12-4 and TRBJ2-1; tentative D call: TRBD2 (6 bases). Trimming removed 5 bases from V and 1 base from J, with 15 bases in between. CDR3 length equals 16 residues. The CDR3 DNA reads as TGTGCCAGCAGTACCGGGACTGCCTATTCCTACAATGAGCAGTTCTTC. Amino acid sequence: CASSTGTAYSYNEQFF.

The chain joins TRBV3-1 to TRBJ1-3, with 8 positions matching TRBD1. CDR1 and CDR2 (germline): LGHDT, YNNKEL (reference sequence). Trimming at V came to 2 bases and at J to 6 bases, leaving 6 bases not matched to a gene. There are 15 residues in the CDR3. The CDR3 loop reads CASSQIGQGPNTIYF. The CDR3 region has the DNA TGTGCCAGCAGCCAAATCGGACAGGGACCAAACACCATATATTTT.

This clonotype was seen ten or more times. The V and J genes are TRBV7-3 and TRBJ1-6; D unresolved. Trimming took 1 base from V and 6 from J, leaving 4 bases between them. Germline V gene data show CDR1 as SGHTA and CDR2 as FQGTGA. The CDR3 runs 13 residues. The CDR3 DNA is TGTGCCAGCAGCTTAAATCCTAATTCACCCCTCCACTTT. Translation gives CASSLNPNSPLHF.

This clonotype appeared many times. The chain couples TRBV2 to TRBJ2-7; D might be TRBD2 (5 bases). CDR3 length: 12 residues. Germline V CDR1 and CDR2: SNHLY, FYNNEI. V lost 4 bases and J 5 bases, leaving 9 bases between the germline ends. The CDR3 is CASSAEGDEQYF. DNA for the CDR3: TGTGCCAGCAGTGCTGAGGGCGACGAGCAGTACTTC.

The CDR3 sequence: CASSPRLRDSPLHF. The CDR3 DNA reads as TGTGCCAGCAGCCCCCGGCTGAGGGATTCACCCCTCCACTTT. This chain uses TRBV7-2 with TRBJ1-6; D ambiguous. CDR1 is SGHTA and CDR2 is FQGNSA in the germline V gene. V lost 5 bases to trimming and J lost 8 bases, with 13 bases between them. The CDR3 loop spans 14 amino acids.

V gene TRBV2 combines with J gene TRBJ2-1; perhaps TRBD2 as D (6 bases). The CDR3 is 14 amino acids. Germline V gene lookup returns CDR1 SNHLY and CDR2 FYNNEI. V gave up 3 bases and J gave up 7 bases, with 13 bases separating them. The CDR3 is CASSEGRGLNEQFF. The CDR3 DNA is TGTGCCAGCAGTGAGGGTCGGGGACTTAATGAGCAGTTCTTC. The full variable domain, in which reference TRBV2 and TRBJ2-1 provide the parts outside the CDR3, is EPEVTQTPSHQVTQMGQEVILRCVPISNHLYFYWYRQILGQKVEFLVSFYNNEISEKSEIFDDQFSVERPDGSNFTLKIRSTKLEDSAMYFCASSEGRGLNEQFFGPGTRLTVL.

This rearrangement joins TRBV20-1 to TRBJ2-3, with TRBD2 identical over 8 bases. V was clipped by 5 bases and J by 2 bases; unmatched bases: 9. The CDR3 is 15 amino acids. CDR1 is DFQATT and CDR2 is SNEGSKA in the germline V gene (reference sequence). This CDR3 reads CSAPPIAGFTDTQYF. In DNA, the CDR3 is TGCAGTGCTCCGCCTATAGCGGGATTCACAGATACGCAGTATTTT.

The rearrangement links TRBV2 to TRBJ1-2; 8 positions agree with TRBD1. The germline V gene has CDR1 SNHLY and CDR2 FYNNEI. Trimming removed 6 bases from V and 9 bases from J; junction bases left unmatched: 6. The CDR3 is made up of 12 amino acids. CDR3 DNA sequence: TGTGCCAGCAGGGACAGGGAGGGCAGCTACACCTTC. It translates to CASRDREGSYTF. The whole variable domain, filled in from reference TRBV2 and TRBJ1-2, reads EPEVTQTPSHQVTQMGQEVILRCVPISNHLYFYWYRQILGQKVEFLVSFYNNEISEKSEIFDDQFSVERPDGSNFTLKIRSTKLEDSAMYFCASRDREGSYTFGSGTRLTVV.

The chain carries TRBV25-1 and TRBJ2-7; 16 bases align to TRBD2. CDR1 and CDR2 from the germline V gene are MGHDK and SYGVNS. This CDR3 spans 14 amino acids. The V gene end was trimmed by 6 bases and the J gene end by 12 bases; junction bases not matched to a gene: 8. CDR3 sequence: CASSLGTSGRVAYF. DNA of the CDR3: TGTGCCAGCAGCTTAGGGACTAGCGGGAGGGTGGCGTACTTC.

Only one count was recorded for this clonotype. The chain is built from TRBV20-1 and TRBJ2-2; D is perhaps TRBD1 (5 bases). CDR3 length equals 15 residues. V lost 5 bases and J 1 base, leaving 14 bases between the germline ends. Per the germline V gene, CDR1 is DFQATT and CDR2 is SNEGSKA (reference sequence). The CDR3 reads CSAQGWQGNTGELFF. The CDR3 DNA sequence: TGCAGTGCTCAGGGATGGCAAGGGAACACCGGGGAGCTGTTTTTT.

This clonotype was seen more than once but under ten times. The chain recombines TRBV4-3 with TRBJ2-1, with TRBD1 matching over 9 bases. The CDR3 is 16 residues long. The germline CDR1 and CDR2 sequences are LGHNA and YSLEER. V shed 2 bases, J shed 3 bases, and the junction held 5 bases outside the gene matches. CDR3 in DNA: TGCGCCAGCAGCCAAAGGGACAGGGTAAACTACAATGAGCAGTTCTTC. Translating gives CASSQRDRVNYNEQFF.

This clonotype was picked up a small number of times. The chain carries TRBV5-4 and TRBJ1-3, with a tentative D call TRBD1 (6 bases). Per the germline V gene, CDR1 is SGHNT and CDR2 is YYREEE (reference sequence). The V and J ends lost 3 bases and 0 bases respectively, with 16 bases between them. The CDR3 contains 17 residues. The CDR3 here is CASSSGAGHTSGNTIYF. Here the CDR3 DNA reads TGTGCCAGCAGCTCGGGGGCCGGACACACCTCTGGAAACACCATATATTTT. Complete variable domain (other parts from reference TRBV5-4 and TRBJ1-3): ETGVTQSPTHLIKTRGQQVTLRCSSQSGHNTVSWYQQALGQGPQFIFQYYREEENGRGNFPPRFSGLQFPNYSSELNVNALELDDSALYLCASSSGAGHTSGNTIYFGEGSWLTVV.

J is TRBJ2-6 and V is TRBV2, with D uncertain. V was trimmed by 8 bases and J by 0 bases, leaving 20 bases between them. The CDR3 has 18 amino acids. From germline, CDR1 is SNHLY and CDR2 FYNNEI. CDR3 loop: CASGMLRTRTSGANVLTF. The CDR3 coding sequence is TGTGCCAGCGGGATGTTGAGGACCCGAACCTCTGGGGCCAACGTCCTGACTTTC.

This chain joins TRBV24-1 and TRBJ1-2, with D possibly being TRBD1 (5 bases). The germline V gene has CDR1 KGHDR and CDR2 SFDVKD. This CDR3 is built from 10 residues. CDR3 sequence (DNA): TGTGACAGGCCTAGCTATGGCTACACCTTC. Protein: CDRPSYGYTF.

The rearrangement links TRBV4-2 to TRBJ1-2; unclear D gene. The CDR3 has 17 amino acids. Germline CDR1 reads LGHNA; CDR2 reads YNFKEQ. The ends were cut back, 5 bases at V and 3 bases at J, with 22 bases in the middle. CDR3 coding DNA: TGTGCCAGCAGCGACGATTCACATGGCCGAGTTGACTATGGCTACACCTTC. This encodes CASSDDSHGRVDYGYTF.

This chain links TRBV2 with TRBJ2-2; 7 bases line up with TRBD1. The junction had 10 bases not matched to a gene; V was cut back by 6 bases and J by 6 bases. The germline gives CDR1 SNHLY, CDR2 FYNNEI. The CDR3 is 15 residues long. CDR3 bases: TGTGCCAGCAGGGAATCGACAGGGTCGGCCGGGGAGCTGTTTTTT. Translated, it gives CASRESTGSAGELFF.

This clonotype came up many times. In DNA form, the CDR3 reads TGCGCCAGCAGCAGCACTAGCGGACCCTATGGCTACACCTTC. Translation gives CASSSTSGPYGYTF. This chain joins TRBV5-1 and TRBJ1-2; D not resolved. V was pared by 4 bases and J by 4 bases, with 14 bases between. This CDR3 contains 14 residues. Germline CDR1 reads SGHRS; CDR2 reads YFSETQ.